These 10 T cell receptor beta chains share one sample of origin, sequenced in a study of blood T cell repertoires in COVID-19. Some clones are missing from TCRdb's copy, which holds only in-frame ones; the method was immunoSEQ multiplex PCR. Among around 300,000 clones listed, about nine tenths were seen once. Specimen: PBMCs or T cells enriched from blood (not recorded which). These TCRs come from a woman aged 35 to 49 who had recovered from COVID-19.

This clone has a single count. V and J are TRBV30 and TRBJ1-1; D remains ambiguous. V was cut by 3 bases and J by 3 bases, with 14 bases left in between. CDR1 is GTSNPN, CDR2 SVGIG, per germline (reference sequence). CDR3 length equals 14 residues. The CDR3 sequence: CAWSPSADHTEAFF. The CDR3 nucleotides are TGTGCCTGGAGCCCCAGCGCAGACCACACTGAAGCTTTCTTT.

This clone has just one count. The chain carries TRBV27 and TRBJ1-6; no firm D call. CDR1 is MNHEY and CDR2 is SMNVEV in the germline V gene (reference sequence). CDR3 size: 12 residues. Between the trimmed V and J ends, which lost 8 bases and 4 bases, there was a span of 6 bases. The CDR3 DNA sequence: TGTGCCAGCCAGAGGTATAATTCACCCCTCCACTTT. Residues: CASQRYNSPLHF.

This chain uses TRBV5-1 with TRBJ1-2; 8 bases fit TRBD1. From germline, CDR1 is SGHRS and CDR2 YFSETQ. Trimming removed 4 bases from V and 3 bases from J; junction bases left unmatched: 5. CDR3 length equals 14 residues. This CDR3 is CASSPLTGDYGYTF. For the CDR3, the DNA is TGCGCCAGCAGCCCATTGACAGGGGACTATGGCTACACCTTC.

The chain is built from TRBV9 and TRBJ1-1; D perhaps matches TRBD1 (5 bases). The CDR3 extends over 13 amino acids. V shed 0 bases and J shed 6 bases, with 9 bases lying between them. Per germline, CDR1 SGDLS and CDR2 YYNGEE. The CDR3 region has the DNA TGTGCCAGCAGCGTAGACGCGGGGGCTGAAGCTTTCTTT. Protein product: CASSVDAGAEAFF.

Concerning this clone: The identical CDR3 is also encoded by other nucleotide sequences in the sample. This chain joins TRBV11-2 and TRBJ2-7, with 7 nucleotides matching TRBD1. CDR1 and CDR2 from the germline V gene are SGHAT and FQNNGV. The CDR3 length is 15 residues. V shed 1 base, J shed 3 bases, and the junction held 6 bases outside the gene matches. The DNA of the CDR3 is TGTGCCAGCAGCTTAGGGACAGGAGCGAGCTACGAGCAGTACTTC. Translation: CASSLGTGASYEQYF.

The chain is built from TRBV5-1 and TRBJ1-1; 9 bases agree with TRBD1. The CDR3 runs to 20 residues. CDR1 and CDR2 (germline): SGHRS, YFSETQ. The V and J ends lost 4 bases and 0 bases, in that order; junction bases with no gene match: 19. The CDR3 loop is CASSRPPKADRGQMNTEAFF. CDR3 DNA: TGCGCCAGCAGCAGACCCCCCAAAGCGGACAGGGGACAGATGAACACTGAAGCTTTCTTT.

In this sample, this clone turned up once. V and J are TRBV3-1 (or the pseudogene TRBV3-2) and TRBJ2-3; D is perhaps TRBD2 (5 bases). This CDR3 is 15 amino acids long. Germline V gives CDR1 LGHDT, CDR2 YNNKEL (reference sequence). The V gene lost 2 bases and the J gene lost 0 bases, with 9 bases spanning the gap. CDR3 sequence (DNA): TGTGCCAGCAGCCAACGGACGGGGAGCACAGATACGCAGTATTTT. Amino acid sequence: CASSQRTGSTDTQYF.

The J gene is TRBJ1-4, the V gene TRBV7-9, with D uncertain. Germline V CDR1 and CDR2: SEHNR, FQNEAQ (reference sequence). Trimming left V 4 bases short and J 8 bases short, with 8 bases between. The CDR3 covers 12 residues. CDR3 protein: CASSSLGEKLFF. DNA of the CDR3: TGTGCCAGCAGCTCACTAGGGGAAAAACTGTTTTTT.

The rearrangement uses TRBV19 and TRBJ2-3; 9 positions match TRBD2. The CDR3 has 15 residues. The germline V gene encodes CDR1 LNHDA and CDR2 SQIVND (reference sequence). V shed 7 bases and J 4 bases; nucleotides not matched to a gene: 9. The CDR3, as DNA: TGTGCCAGTACTGAAGCGGGGGGTTCTGCAGATACGCAGTATTTT. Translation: CASTEAGGSADTQYF.

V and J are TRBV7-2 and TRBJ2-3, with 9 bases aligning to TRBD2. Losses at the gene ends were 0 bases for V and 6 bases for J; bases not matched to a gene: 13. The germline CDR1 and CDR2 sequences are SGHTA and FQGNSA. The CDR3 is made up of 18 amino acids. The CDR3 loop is CASSLAVRGSGRTDTQYF. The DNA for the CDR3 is TGTGCCAGCAGCTTAGCTGTGCGGGGTAGCGGGAGAACGGATACGCAGTATTTT.